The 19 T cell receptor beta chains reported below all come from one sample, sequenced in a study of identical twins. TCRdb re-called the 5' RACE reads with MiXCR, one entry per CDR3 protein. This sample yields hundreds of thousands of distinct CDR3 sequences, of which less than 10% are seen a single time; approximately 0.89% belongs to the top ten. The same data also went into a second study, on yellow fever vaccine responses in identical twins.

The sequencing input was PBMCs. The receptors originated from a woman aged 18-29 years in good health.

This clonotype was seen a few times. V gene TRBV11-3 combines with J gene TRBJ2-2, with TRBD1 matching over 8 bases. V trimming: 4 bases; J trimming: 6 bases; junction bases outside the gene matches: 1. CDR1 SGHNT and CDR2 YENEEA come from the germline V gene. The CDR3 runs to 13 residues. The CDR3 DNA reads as TGTGCCAGCAGCTCACAGGGGGCCGGGGAGCTGTTTTTT. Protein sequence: CASSSQGAGELFF.

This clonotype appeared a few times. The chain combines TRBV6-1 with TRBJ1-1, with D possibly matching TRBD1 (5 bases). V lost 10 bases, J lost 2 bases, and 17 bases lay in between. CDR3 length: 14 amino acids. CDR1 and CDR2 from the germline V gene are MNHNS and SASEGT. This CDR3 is CATKPGDVNTEAFF. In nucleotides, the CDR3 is TGTGCCACAAAACCCGGGGACGTAAACACTGAAGCTTTCTTT.

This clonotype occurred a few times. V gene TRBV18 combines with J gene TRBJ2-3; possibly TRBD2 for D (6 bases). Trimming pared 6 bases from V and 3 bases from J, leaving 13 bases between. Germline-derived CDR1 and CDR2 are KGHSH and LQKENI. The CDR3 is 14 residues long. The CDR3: CASSRRDATDTQYF. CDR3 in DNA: TGTGCCAGCTCGAGGCGGGACGCGACAGATACGCAGTATTTT.

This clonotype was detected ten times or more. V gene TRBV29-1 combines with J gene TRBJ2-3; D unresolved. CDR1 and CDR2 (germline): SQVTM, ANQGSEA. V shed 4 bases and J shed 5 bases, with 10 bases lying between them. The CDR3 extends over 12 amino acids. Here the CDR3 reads CSVVGVEDTQYF. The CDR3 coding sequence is TGCAGCGTTGTCGGAGTTGAAGATACGCAGTATTTT.

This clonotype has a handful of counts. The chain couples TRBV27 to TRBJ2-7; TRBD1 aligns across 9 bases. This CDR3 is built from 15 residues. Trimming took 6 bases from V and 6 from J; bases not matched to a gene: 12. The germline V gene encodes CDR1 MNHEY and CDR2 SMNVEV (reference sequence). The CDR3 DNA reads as TGTGCCAGCAGGGGGGGACAGGGTAGTTTCTTCGAGCAGTACTTC. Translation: CASRGGQGSFFEQYF.

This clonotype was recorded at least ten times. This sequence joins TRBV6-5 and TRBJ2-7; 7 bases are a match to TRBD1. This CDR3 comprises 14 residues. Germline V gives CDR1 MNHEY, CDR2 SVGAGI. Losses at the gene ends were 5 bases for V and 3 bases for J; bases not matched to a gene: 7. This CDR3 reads CASSLDRAGYEQYF. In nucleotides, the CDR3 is TGTGCCAGCAGTCTCGACAGGGCGGGCTACGAGCAGTACTTC.

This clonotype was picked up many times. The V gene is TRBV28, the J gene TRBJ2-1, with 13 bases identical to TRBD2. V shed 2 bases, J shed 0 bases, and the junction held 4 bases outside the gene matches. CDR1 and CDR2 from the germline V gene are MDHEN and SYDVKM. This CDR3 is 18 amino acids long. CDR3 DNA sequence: TGTGCCAGCAGTTTACGTGGACTAGCGGGGGTCTCCTACAATGAGCAGTTCTTC. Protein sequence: CASSLRGLAGVSYNEQFF.

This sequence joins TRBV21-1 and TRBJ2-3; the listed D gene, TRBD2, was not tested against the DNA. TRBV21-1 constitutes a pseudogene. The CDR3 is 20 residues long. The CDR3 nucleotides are TGTGCCAGCAGCATCCAACCGGGACTAGCGGATTTTTTGGGCACAGATACGCAGTATTTT. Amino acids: CASSIQPGLADFLGTDTQYF.

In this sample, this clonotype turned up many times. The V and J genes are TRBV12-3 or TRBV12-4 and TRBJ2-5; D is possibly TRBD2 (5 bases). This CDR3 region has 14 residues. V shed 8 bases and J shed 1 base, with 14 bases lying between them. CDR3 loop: CASAGEGSQETQYF. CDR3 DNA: TGTGCCAGCGCGGGTGAGGGCAGCCAAGAGACCCAGTACTTC.

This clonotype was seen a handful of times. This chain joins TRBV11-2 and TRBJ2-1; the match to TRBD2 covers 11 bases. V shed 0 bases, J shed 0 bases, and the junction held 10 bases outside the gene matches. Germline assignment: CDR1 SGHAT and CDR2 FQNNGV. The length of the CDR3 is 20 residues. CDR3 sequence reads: CASSLDPGLAGGNSYNEQFF. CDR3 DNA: TGTGCCAGCAGCTTAGATCCGGGTCTAGCGGGAGGTAACTCCTACAATGAGCAGTTCTTC.

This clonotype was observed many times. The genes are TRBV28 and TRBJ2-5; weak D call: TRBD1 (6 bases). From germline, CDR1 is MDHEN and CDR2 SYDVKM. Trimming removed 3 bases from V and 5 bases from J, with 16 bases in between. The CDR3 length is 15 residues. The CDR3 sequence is CASSFRDKKRETQYF. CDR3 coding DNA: TGTGCCAGCAGTTTCCGGGACAAAAAACGGGAGACCCAGTACTTC.

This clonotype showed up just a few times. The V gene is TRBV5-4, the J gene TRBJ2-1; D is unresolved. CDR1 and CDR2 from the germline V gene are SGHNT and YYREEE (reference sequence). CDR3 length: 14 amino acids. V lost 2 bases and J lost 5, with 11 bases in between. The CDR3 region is CASSLPEGDNEQFF. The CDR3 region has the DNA TGTGCCAGCAGCTTACCTGAAGGAGACAATGAGCAGTTCTTC.

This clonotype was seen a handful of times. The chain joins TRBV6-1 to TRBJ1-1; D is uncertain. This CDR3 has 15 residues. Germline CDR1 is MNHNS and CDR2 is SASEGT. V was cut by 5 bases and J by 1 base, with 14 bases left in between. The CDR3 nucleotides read TGTGCCAGCAGTCCAACCCTTACACAGAACACTGAAGCTTTCTTT. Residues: CASSPTLTQNTEAFF.

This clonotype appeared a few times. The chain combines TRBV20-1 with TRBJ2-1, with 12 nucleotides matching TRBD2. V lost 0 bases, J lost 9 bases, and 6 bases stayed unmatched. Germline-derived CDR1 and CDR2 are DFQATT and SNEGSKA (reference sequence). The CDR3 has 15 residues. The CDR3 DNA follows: TGCAGTGCTAGAGATGACGGGACTAGCGGGCGTGAGCAGTTCTTC. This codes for CSARDDGTSGREQFF.

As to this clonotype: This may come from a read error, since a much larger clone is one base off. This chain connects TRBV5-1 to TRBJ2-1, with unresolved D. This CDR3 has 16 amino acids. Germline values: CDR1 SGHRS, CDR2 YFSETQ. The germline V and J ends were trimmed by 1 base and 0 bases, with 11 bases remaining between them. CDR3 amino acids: CASSLFEESSYNEQFF. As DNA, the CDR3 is TGCGCCAGCAGCTTGTTTGAGGAAAGCTCCTACAATGAGCAGTTCTTC.

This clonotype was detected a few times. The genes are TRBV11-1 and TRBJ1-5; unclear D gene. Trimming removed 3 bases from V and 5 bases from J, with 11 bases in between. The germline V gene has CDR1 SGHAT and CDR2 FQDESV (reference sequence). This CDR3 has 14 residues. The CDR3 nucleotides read TGTGCCAGCAGCTTGTTGTCGGTAGATCAGCCCCAGCATTTT. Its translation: CASSLLSVDQPQHF.

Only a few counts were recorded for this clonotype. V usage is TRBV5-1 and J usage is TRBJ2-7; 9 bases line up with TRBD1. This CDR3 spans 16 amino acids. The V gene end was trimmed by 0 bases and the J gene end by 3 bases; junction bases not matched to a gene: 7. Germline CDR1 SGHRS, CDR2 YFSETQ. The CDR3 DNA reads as TGCGCCAGCAGCTTGGGATGGACAGGGGAAAACTACGAGCAGTACTTC. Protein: CASSLGWTGENYEQYF.

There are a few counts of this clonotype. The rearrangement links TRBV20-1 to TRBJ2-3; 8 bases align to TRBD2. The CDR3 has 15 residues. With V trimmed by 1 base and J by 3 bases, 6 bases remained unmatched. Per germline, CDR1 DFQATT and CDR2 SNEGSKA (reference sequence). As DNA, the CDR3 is TGCAGTGCTAGAGTGAGCGGGGGCCTTACAGATACGCAGTATTTT. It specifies CSARVSGGLTDTQYF.

The CDR3 sequence is CASSLGEGQGNYEQYF. The CDR3 DNA sequence: TGTGCCAGCAGCTTAGGTGAGGGACAGGGCAACTACGAGCAGTACTTC. The chain has TRBV7-2 and TRBJ2-7, with 9 bases fitting TRBD1. Germline assignment: CDR1 SGHTA and CDR2 FQGNSA. Trimming took 1 base from V and 3 from J; bases not matched to a gene: 7. This CDR3 has 16 amino acids. The full variable domain, in which reference TRBV7-2 and TRBJ2-7 provide the parts outside the CDR3, is GAGVSQSPSNKVTEKGKDVELRCDPISGHTALYWYRQSLGQGLEFLIYFQGNSAPDKSGLPSDRFSAERTGGSVSTLTIQRTQQEDSAVYLCASSLGEGQGNYEQYFGPGTRLTVT.